These 30 T cell receptor beta chains were sequenced from one sample in a study of vaccination effects on CD4 cells after COVID-19. ViraFEST used viral peptide pools to expand antigen-specific CD4+ T cells before sequencing. It was after around eleven days of culture that CD4+ T cells were isolated. Produced via immunoSEQ multiplex PCR; TCRdb's table is partial and in-frame only. Of 50,000 to 65,000 clones detected, approximately 80% appear once; the ten largest clones hold roughly 2.4%. Their antigen targets remain unknown. The sample here was CD4+ T cells from PBMCs cultured with HCoV-229E spike peptides, taken before COVID-19 vaccination. The receptor source for this set is a human donor who received a COVID-19 vaccine.

The genes are TRBV19 and TRBJ2-3; 8 bases map to TRBD2. Trimming at V came to 4 bases and at J to 5 bases, leaving 8 bases not matched to a gene. This CDR3 region has 15 residues. Germline V gives CDR1 LNHDA, CDR2 SQIVND (reference sequence). The CDR3 DNA follows: TGTGCCAGTAGTAGATTCAGCGGGGGAGGAGATACGCAGTATTTT. Residues: CASSRFSGGGDTQYF.

The V and J genes are TRBV18 and TRBJ1-4; D uncertain. The germline V gene encodes CDR1 KGHSH and CDR2 LQKENI. Between the trimmed V and J ends, which lost 1 base and 8 bases, there was a span of 8 bases. The CDR3 sequence is 13 residues long. The CDR3 DNA sequence: TGTGCCAGCTCACCACAAGGGAAGGAAAAACTGTTTTTT. Amino acid sequence: CASSPQGKEKLFF.

CDR3 sequence (DNA): TGTGCCAGCAGCGTTGGGGGGGGAGAGACCCAGTACTTC. It is translated as CASSVGGGETQYF. This chain links TRBV9 with TRBJ2-5; 7 positions match TRBD2. The germline gives CDR1 SGDLS, CDR2 YYNGEE. CDR3 length: 13 residues. Trimming took 2 bases from V and 4 from J; bases not matched to a gene: 2.

The chain recombines TRBV2 with TRBJ2-7; 8 nucleotides align to TRBD1. Germline V lookup: CDR1 SNHLY, CDR2 FYNNEI. Trimming cost V 7 bases and J 6 bases; bases outside gene matches: 8. The CDR3 is 13 amino acids. CDR3 loop: CASNREQGGEQYV. The CDR3 nucleotides are TGTGCCAGCAACCGGGAACAGGGGGGCGAGCAGTACGTC.

The chain combines TRBV29-1 with TRBJ2-6, with D unclear. Trimming removed 4 bases from V and 4 bases from J, with 5 bases in between. Germline lookup yields CDR1 SQVTM and CDR2 ANQGSEA. This CDR3 has 12 residues. The CDR3 is CSVATGANVLTF. The CDR3, as DNA: TGCAGCGTTGCGACCGGGGCCAACGTCCTGACTTTC.

The rearrangement uses TRBV5-6 and TRBJ2-5; tentatively, D is TRBD2 (7 bases). The CDR3 covers 15 residues. V gave up 2 bases and J gave up 4 bases, with 15 bases separating them. Per germline, CDR1 SGHDT and CDR2 YYEEEE. The CDR3 sequence: CASSFEGGPGETQYF. The CDR3, as DNA: TGTGCCAGCAGCTTCGAGGGGGGGCCAGGAGAGACCCAGTACTTC.

This chain joins TRBV9 and TRBJ2-1, with TRBD1 as a possible D gene (6 bases). Germline CDR1 and CDR2: SGDLS and YYNGEE. Trimming removed 2 bases at V and 0 bases at J, with 12 bases between. The CDR3 length is 16 residues. The CDR3 coding sequence is TGTGCCAGCAGCGTTCAGGGGACGAGCTCCTACAATGAGCAGTTCTTC. Its translation: CASSVQGTSSYNEQFF.

This clone was seen once. The chain has TRBV24-1 and TRBJ2-3; 7 bases align to TRBD1. The germline V gene encodes CDR1 KGHDR and CDR2 SFDVKD. Trimming cost V 7 bases and J 5 bases; bases outside gene matches: 5. This CDR3 spans 13 amino acids. The DNA of the CDR3 is TGTGCCACCAGCCTGGACAGGAGAGATACGCAGTATTTT. Its translation: CATSLDRRDTQYF.

V usage is TRBV6-6 and J usage is TRBJ2-7; the D gene is possibly TRBD1 (5 bases). Germline V gene data show CDR1 as MNHNY and CDR2 as SVGAGI (reference sequence). The ends were cut back, 4 bases at V and 1 base at J, with 8 bases in the middle. The CDR3 sequence is 13 residues long. This chain's CDR3 is CASSSQGSYEQYV. Written as DNA, the CDR3 is TGTGCCAGCAGTTCGCAGGGTTCCTACGAGCAGTACGTC.

This clone has only a few counts. The chain combines TRBV19 with TRBJ2-3; 7 nucleotides agree with TRBD2. V shed 3 bases, J shed 4 bases, and the junction held 1 base outside the gene matches. Per germline, CDR1 LNHDA and CDR2 SQIVND (reference sequence). The CDR3 is 13 residues long. CDR3 loop: CASSILAADTQYF. Written as DNA, the CDR3 is TGTGCCAGTAGTATTCTAGCGGCAGATACGCAGTATTTT.

DNA for the CDR3: TGTGCCAGTAGTATAATCTCTAACTATGGCTACACCTTC. Residues: CASSIISNYGYTF. The J gene is TRBJ1-2, the V gene TRBV19; no firm D call. The ends were cut back, 2 bases at V and 0 bases at J, with 4 bases in the middle. This CDR3 is 13 amino acids long. Germline lookup yields CDR1 LNHDA and CDR2 SQIVND (reference sequence).

This chain uses TRBV7-8 with TRBJ1-1; TRBD1 is a possible D gene (6 bases). The CDR3 extends over 16 amino acids. Germline V gives CDR1 SGHVS, CDR2 FQNEAQ. The germline V and J ends were trimmed by 5 bases and 1 base, with 17 bases remaining between them. The CDR3 sequence is CASSPLGAGGNTEAFF. The CDR3 nucleotides are TGTGCCAGCAGCCCCCTGGGGGCCGGGGGGAACACTGAAGCTTTCTTT. Looking up the rest from reference TRBV7-8 and TRBJ1-1 gives the full variable domain: GAGVSQSPRYKVAKRGQDVALRCDPISGHVSLFWYQQALGQGPEFLTYFQNEAQLDKSGLPSDRFFAERPEGSVSTLKIQRTQQEDSAVYLCASSPLGAGGNTEAFFGQGTRLTVV.

The chain uses TRBV7-8 and TRBJ2-7; a possible D gene is TRBD2 (5 bases). Germline lookup yields CDR1 SGHVS and CDR2 FQNEAQ. V gave up 5 bases and J gave up 3 bases, with 14 bases separating them. The CDR3 contains 14 residues. In DNA, the CDR3 is TGTGCCAGCAGCCCCCGGCGAGAGGGCTACGAGCAGTACGTC. Its translation: CASSPRREGYEQYV.

The V and J genes are TRBV30 and TRBJ1-3; D is perhaps TRBD1 (5 bases). CDR1 and CDR2 from the germline V gene are GTSNPN and SVGIG (reference sequence). V was cut by 2 bases and J by 1 base, with 12 bases left in between. The CDR3 has 15 residues. The CDR3 sequence: CAWSSHSGSGNTIYF. DNA for the CDR3: TGTGCCTGGAGTTCTCATTCAGGGTCTGGAAACACCATATATTTT.

The gene calls are TRBV12-5 and TRBJ1-1, with D hard to call. This CDR3 region has 12 residues. The germline V gene encodes CDR1 LGHNT and CDR2 FRNRAP. The V and J ends lost 0 bases and 5 bases respectively, with 4 bases between them. This CDR3 reads CASGLVQTEAFF. CDR3 DNA: TGTGCTAGTGGTTTGGTACAGACTGAAGCTTTCTTT.

The chain links TRBV7-9 to TRBJ2-7; 9 bases fit TRBD1. CDR1 SEHNR and CDR2 FQNEAQ come from the germline V gene (reference sequence). Trimming removed 3 bases from V and 6 bases from J; junction bases left unmatched: 9. The CDR3 length is 15 residues. The CDR3: CASSLGQGGVSEQYV. The CDR3 DNA reads TGTGCCAGCAGCTTGGGACAGGGAGGCGTAAGCGAGCAGTACGTC.

The chain recombines TRBV29-1 with TRBJ2-7; 10 bases are shared with TRBD1. The CDR3 extends over 14 amino acids. J was trimmed by 6 bases and V by 3 bases; bases with no gene match: 8. Germline V gene data show CDR1 as SQVTM and CDR2 as ANQGSEA. CDR3 protein: CSVENPGQGSEQYV. The CDR3 DNA sequence: TGCAGCGTTGAGAATCCGGGACAGGGGTCCGAGCAGTACGTC.

The chain recombines TRBV5-1 with TRBJ2-3; TRBD1 matches 10 bases. Losses at the gene ends were 4 bases for V and 5 bases for J; bases not matched to a gene: 7. The CDR3 length is 15 residues. The germline V gene encodes CDR1 SGHRS and CDR2 YFSETQ. The CDR3 bases are TGCGCCAGCAGCCCCCAGACAGGGGGCATAGATACGCAGTATTTT. Encoded protein: CASSPQTGGIDTQYF.

This chain joins TRBV19 and TRBJ2-4, with a tentative D call TRBD1 (6 bases). The CDR3 totals 14 residues. The germline V gene encodes CDR1 LNHDA and CDR2 SQIVND (reference sequence). V was trimmed by 6 bases and J by 0 bases, leaving 9 bases between them. CDR3 DNA: TGTGCCAGTAGGCCACAGGGAGCCAAAAACATTCAGTACTTC. Its translation: CASRPQGAKNIQYF.

This chain connects TRBV19 to TRBJ2-2; possibly TRBD1 for D (6 bases). Trimming took off 1 base at V and 7 bases at J, with 10 bases between the two ends. This CDR3 has 14 amino acids. Looked up from germline, CDR1 is LNHDA and CDR2 is SQIVND (reference sequence). The chain's CDR3 is CASSIAGGGGELFF. The CDR3, as DNA: TGTGCCAGTAGTATAGCTGGGGGCGGCGGGGAGCTGTTTTTT.

This clone was detected only a few times. This chain joins TRBV3-1 (or the pseudogene TRBV3-2) and TRBJ1-6, with TRBD1 matching 11 bases. V lost 6 bases and J lost 9; bases outside the gene matches: 7. Per the germline V gene, CDR1 is LGHDT and CDR2 is YNNKEL (reference sequence). The length of the CDR3 is 15 residues. CDR3 amino acids: CASRPGTGGSSPLHF. CDR3 in DNA: TGTGCCAGCAGGCCCGGGACAGGGGGTAGTTCACCCCTCCACTTT.

This clone was counted a few times. The chain carries TRBV5-4 and TRBJ1-2; weak D call: TRBD1 (6 bases). Germline loops: CDR1 SGHNT, CDR2 YYREEE (reference sequence). Trimming removed 4 bases at V and 6 bases at J, with 10 bases between. This CDR3 has 12 residues. CDR3 protein: CASSRQDDGYTF. CDR3 coding DNA: TGTGCCAGCAGCAGACAGGACGATGGCTACACCTTC.

The chain has TRBV23-1 and TRBJ1-1; tentative D call: TRBD1 (6 bases). TRBV23-1 is given ORF status, its function remaining uncertain. The CDR3 has 14 amino acids. Trimming cost V 4 bases and J 5 bases, with 14 bases left between them. CDR3 protein: CASSPGRGGTEAFF. The CDR3 DNA sequence: TGCGCCAGCAGTCCAGGCAGGGGAGGGACTGAAGCTTTCTTT.

V usage is TRBV28 and J usage is TRBJ1-1; D may be TRBD1 (5 bases). The V end lost 7 bases, the J end lost 2 bases, and 11 bases lay between the germline ends. Germline V gene data show CDR1 as MDHEN and CDR2 as SYDVKM. This CDR3 region has 13 residues. The CDR3 sequence: CASKWGINTEAFF. As DNA, the CDR3 is TGTGCCAGCAAGTGGGGGATAAACACTGAAGCTTTCTTT.

V usage is TRBV5-4 and J usage is TRBJ2-2; 9 nucleotides match TRBD2. In germline, CDR1 is SGHNT, CDR2 YYREEE (reference sequence). The CDR3 runs 15 residues. With V trimmed by 3 bases and J by 4 bases, 4 bases remained unmatched. This CDR3 reads CASSWGLAITGELFF. CDR3 DNA sequence: TGTGCCAGCAGCTGGGGACTAGCTATCACCGGGGAGCTGTTTTTT.

The chain recombines TRBV6-4 with TRBJ2-2; TRBD1 agrees at 10 bases. The V segment lost 5 bases and the J segment 1 base; nucleotides outside the gene matches: 1. The CDR3 has 15 amino acids. Germline V gives CDR1 MRHNA, CDR2 SNTAGT. CDR3 sequence reads: CASSWTGGNTGELFF. As DNA, the CDR3 is TGTGCCAGCAGTTGGACAGGGGGGAACACCGGGGAGCTGTTTTTT.

This clone was observed a handful of times. Here the CDR3 DNA reads TGCGCCAGCAGCCACCCCGGACTAGCGGGGGGGCCAGGGCGAGAGACCCAGTACTTC. As protein: CASSHPGLAGGPGRETQYF. J is TRBJ2-5 and V is TRBV4-1, with 15 positions matching TRBD2. V was pared by 3 bases and J by 4 bases, with 12 bases of the junction left unmatched. There are 19 residues in the CDR3. In germline, CDR1 is MGHRA, CDR2 YSYEKL.

This clone turned up a few times. The chain uses TRBV2 and TRBJ1-1; D remains ambiguous. The CDR3 covers 13 residues. Trimming shortened V by 9 bases and J by 1 base, and 12 bases separated the two germline ends. Germline V gene data show CDR1 as SNHLY and CDR2 as FYNNEI. The CDR3 spells CASKTEGNTEAFF. In DNA, the CDR3 is TGTGCCAGTAAGACGGAGGGGAACACTGAAGCTTTCTTT.

This sequence joins TRBV11-2 and TRBJ1-4; the D gene is possibly TRBD1 (6 bases). V lost 5 bases and J 2 bases, leaving 15 bases between the germline ends. This CDR3 comprises 16 residues. The germline V gene encodes CDR1 SGHAT and CDR2 FQNNGV. The DNA of the CDR3 is TGTGCCAGCAGCCCAAATACAGGGCTCACTAATGAAAAACTGTTTTTT. This gives the protein CASSPNTGLTNEKLFF.

This rearrangement joins TRBV7-2 to TRBJ1-2; D is perhaps TRBD1 (5 bases). The CDR3 length is 12 residues. Trimming took 4 bases from V and 4 from J, leaving 7 bases between them. Germline lookup yields CDR1 SGHTA and CDR2 FQGNSA. The CDR3 sequence is CASSSGTYGYTF. CDR3 DNA: TGTGCCAGCAGCTCCGGGACCTATGGCTACACCTTC. The full variable domain, its missing parts supplied by reference TRBV7-2 and TRBJ1-2, is GAGVSQSPSNKVTEKGKDVELRCDPISGHTALYWYRQSLGQGLEFLIYFQGNSAPDKSGLPSDRFSAERTGGSVSTLTIQRTQQEDSAVYLCASSSGTYGYTFGSGTRLTVV.